This T cell receptor beta chain is from a study of patients and donors after allogeneic stem cell transplantation. TCRdb itself ran the RT-PCR reads through MiXCR, one entry per CDR3 protein. The sample records about a million distinct CDR3 sequences, 18% being singletons. This CDR3 contains 11 residues. The junction had 2 bases not matched to a gene; V was cut back by 1 base and J by 15 bases. Per the germline V gene, CDR1 is SGHAT and CDR2 is FQNNGV. J is TRBJ2-1 and V is TRBV11-2, with 8 bases aligning to TRBD1. The receptor comes from a human donor who was either an allogeneic HSCT recipient or a stem cell or donor lymphocyte infusion donor (not recorded which). It is not recorded whose cells these are; they may come from a transplant donor. The sequencing input was blood, either unsorted or a sorted T cell fraction (not recorded which). The CDR3 DNA is TGTGCCAGCAGCTTAGCCAGGGGGCCGTTCTTC. Encoded protein: CASSLARGPFF. Using reference TRBV11-2 and TRBJ2-1 for the parts outside the CDR3, the full variable domain is EAGVAQSPRYKIIEKRQSVAFWCNPISGHATLYWYQQILGQGPKLLIQFQNNGVVDDSQLPKDRFSAERLKGVDSTLKIQPAKLEDSAVYLCASSLARGPFFGPGTRLTVL.